The 27 T cell receptor beta chains listed next were all sequenced from one sample in a study of blood T cell repertoires in COVID-19. Sequenced by immunoSEQ multiplex PCR; TCRdb stores in-frame clones only, minus some. This sample has more than 300,000 clones, with 85% to 95% found just once. The sample comprised PBMCs or T cells enriched from blood (not recorded which). These receptors were obtained from a woman in her twenties or thirties who had been exposed to COVID-19.

This clone was seen a handful of times. This rearrangement joins TRBV5-1 to TRBJ2-1; a possible D gene is TRBD2 (6 bases). There are 12 residues in the CDR3. Deletions cut 0 bases from V and 13 bases from J, with 11 bases between. The germline CDR1 and CDR2 sequences are SGHRS and YFSETQ. The CDR3 DNA is TGCGCCAGCAGCTTGGATAGGGGACTTCAGTTCTTC. Its protein is CASSLDRGLQFF.

With regard to this clone: The germline gene is not matched at one end of the junction; a read error may be the cause. The chain uses TRBV5-4 and TRBJ1-2; 8 positions agree with TRBD1. The CDR3 spans 12 residues. Germline loops: CDR1 SGHNT, CDR2 YYREEE (reference sequence). The CDR3 nucleotides are TGTGCCAGCAGCTTGGACAGGGGGGGAAAATTCTTC. Its translation: CASSLDRGGKFF.

The chain links TRBV3-1 (or the pseudogene TRBV3-2) to TRBJ1-5; D may be TRBD1 (5 bases). CDR3 length equals 13 residues. Trimming cost V 4 bases and J 8 bases, with 12 bases left between them. Germline loops: CDR1 LGHDT, CDR2 YNNKEL (reference sequence). CDR3 region: CASSRPGREPQHF. CDR3 nucleotides: TGTGCCAGCAGCCGGCCAGGGAGGGAGCCCCAGCATTTT.

In its sample, this clone was seen a few times. V and J are TRBV19 and TRBJ1-5, with 9 bases fitting TRBD1. The CDR3 extends over 14 amino acids. Trimming at V came to 7 bases and at J to 3 bases, leaving 4 bases not matched to a gene. Germline loops: CDR1 LNHDA, CDR2 SQIVND (reference sequence). The CDR3 sequence is CASKRDRDNQPQHF. The CDR3 DNA reads as TGTGCCAGTAAGCGGGACAGGGACAATCAGCCCCAGCATTTT.

This clone has only one observation. The chain couples TRBV3-1 (or the pseudogene TRBV3-2) to TRBJ1-6; TRBD1 matches at 9 bases. The CDR3 is 21 amino acids. Trimming took 5 bases from V and 4 from J; bases not matched to a gene: 21. Germline lookup yields CDR1 LGHDT and CDR2 YNNKEL (reference sequence). In DNA, the CDR3 is TGTGCCAGCAGCTCCCGACATTTCCCGGGACAGGGAGACCTTTATAATTCACCCCTCCACTTT. This gives the protein CASSSRHFPGQGDLYNSPLHF.

The chain couples TRBV18 to TRBJ2-1; TRBD1 aligns across 8 bases. This CDR3 has 12 amino acids. Germline loops: CDR1 KGHSH, CDR2 LQKENI. J was trimmed by 14 bases and V by 1 base; bases with no gene match: 4. CDR3: CASSPRTGSKFF. The CDR3 nucleotides read TGTGCCAGCTCACCACGGACAGGGTCCAAGTTCTTC. Full variable domain (remainder filled in from reference TRBV18 and TRBJ2-1): NAGVMQNPRHLVRRRGQEARLRCSPMKGHSHVYWYRQLPEEGLKFMVYLQKENIIDESGMPKERFSAEFPKEGPSILRIQQVVRGDSAAYFCASSPRTGSKFFGPGTRLTVL.

V and J are TRBV4-1 and TRBJ1-2; 8 bases match TRBD1. Germline loops: CDR1 MGHRA, CDR2 YSYEKL. The CDR3 extends over 14 amino acids. Trimming cost V 3 bases and J 1 base; bases outside gene matches: 1. For the CDR3, the DNA is TGCGCCAGCAGCCATGGACAGGGTAACTATGGCTACACCTTC. Translation gives CASSHGQGNYGYTF.

The rearrangement joins TRBV10-3 to TRBJ2-5; unclear D gene. The length of the CDR3 is 14 residues. Deletions cut 5 bases from V and 3 bases from J, with 13 bases between. Germline CDR1 ENHRY, CDR2 SYGVKD. The CDR3 nucleotides are TGTGCCATCAGTCAATCCCACTTGGAAGAGACCCAGTACTTC. Encoded protein: CAISQSHLEETQYF.

This clone showed up just a few times. The rearrangement joins TRBV5-4 to TRBJ1-6; tentatively, D is TRBD1 (6 bases). The CDR3 sequence is 16 residues long. Germline V gives CDR1 SGHNT, CDR2 YYREEE (reference sequence). Trimming removed 0 bases from V and 6 bases from J, with 13 bases in between. CDR3 sequence: CASSLDRALGNSPLHF. The CDR3 DNA is TGTGCCAGCAGCTTGGACAGGGCTTTGGGTAATTCACCCCTCCACTTT.

The genes are TRBV19 and TRBJ2-2; TRBD1 agrees at 11 bases. J was trimmed by 5 bases and V by 6 bases; bases with no gene match: 8. CDR1 and CDR2 (germline): LNHDA, SQIVND (reference sequence). The CDR3 is 16 amino acids. The CDR3 bases are TGTGCCAGTAGAATCTCCGGGACAGGGGGGACCGGGGAGCTGTTTTTT. Protein product: CASRISGTGGTGELFF.

This chain joins TRBV4-3 and TRBJ2-5; tentatively, D is TRBD2 (6 bases). Trimming removed 4 bases at V and 2 bases at J, with 17 bases between. From germline, CDR1 is LGHNA and CDR2 YSLEER. The CDR3 runs to 16 residues. CDR3 amino acids: CASSPSAAGPQETQYF. The DNA of the CDR3 is TGCGCCAGCAGCCCCTCAGCGGCGGGGCCTCAAGAGACCCAGTACTTC.

The chain couples TRBV5-1 to TRBJ2-1; 8 bases fit TRBD2. V dropped 0 bases and J dropped 9; count of bases not matched to a gene: 8. The CDR3 runs 15 residues. Germline CDR1 reads SGHRS; CDR2 reads YFSETQ. CDR3 DNA sequence: TGCGCCAGCAGCTTGGCGGGGAGGCTAGCGGGTGAGCAGTTCTTC. Translated: CASSLAGRLAGEQFF.

This rearrangement joins TRBV20-1 to TRBJ2-2; D remains unclear. The CDR3 is 14 residues long. CDR1 and CDR2 (germline): DFQATT, SNEGSKA (reference sequence). V lost 3 bases, J lost 6 bases, and 14 bases lay in between. CDR3 bases: TGCAGTGCTAGTCGCCAGTTGAAATCCGGGGAGCTGTTTTTT. It codes for CSASRQLKSGELFF.

The CDR3 loop is CASSQGERGPYGYTF. CDR3 DNA sequence: TGTGCCAGCAGCCAAGGGGAGAGGGGGCCCTATGGCTACACCTTC. V usage is TRBV7-9 and J usage is TRBJ1-2; 7 bases fit TRBD1. J gave up 4 bases and V 5 bases, and 10 bases lay outside the gene matches. The CDR3 contains 15 residues. The germline V gene encodes CDR1 SEHNR and CDR2 FQNEAQ (reference sequence).

The chain links TRBV6-5 to TRBJ1-2, with 9 bases identical to TRBD1. With V trimmed by 8 bases and J by 5 bases, 3 bases remained unmatched. This CDR3 has 12 residues. The V gene's germline CDR1 is MNHEY and CDR2 SVGAGI. In DNA form, the CDR3 reads TGTGCCAGCTCAGGACAGGGGTATGGCTACACCTTC. This translates into CASSGQGYGYTF.

The chain joins TRBV11-2 to TRBJ2-6; TRBD1 aligns across 10 bases. Germline assignment: CDR1 SGHAT and CDR2 FQNNGV. V shed 4 bases and J 4 bases; nucleotides not matched to a gene: 7. The CDR3 runs to 17 residues. The CDR3 spells CASSSSGQGTGANVLTF. Written as DNA, the CDR3 is TGTGCCAGCAGCTCCTCGGGACAGGGGACCGGGGCCAACGTCCTGACTTTC.

V gene TRBV30 combines with J gene TRBJ1-5, with 8 bases aligning to TRBD1. The CDR3 sequence is 15 residues long. Germline V CDR1 and CDR2: GTSNPN, SVGIG (reference sequence). With V trimmed by 1 base and J by 2 bases, 4 bases remained unmatched. DNA for the CDR3: TGTGCCTGGAGTGCCCTGGACAGGGGCAATCAGCCCCAGCATTTT. It yields the protein CAWSALDRGNQPQHF.

This chain joins TRBV5-8 and TRBJ2-1, with D hard to call. The CDR3 has 13 residues. Trimming cost V 6 bases and J 14 bases, with 21 bases left between them. The germline V gene encodes CDR1 SGHTS and CDR2 YDEGEE. CDR3 sequence (DNA): TGTGCCAGCACCCCTGCGCGATCGGTCCCGGAGTTCTTC. This encodes CASTPARSVPEFF.

The chain combines TRBV5-4 with TRBJ2-5, with 10 bases matching TRBD2. J lost 5 bases, V lost 1 base, and 8 bases had no gene match. The germline V gene encodes CDR1 SGHNT and CDR2 YYREEE (reference sequence). The CDR3 has 16 residues. The CDR3: CASSLRLAGGGETQYF. The CDR3 nucleotides are TGTGCCAGCAGCTTGCGTTTAGCGGGGGGCGGCGAGACCCAGTACTTC.

The chain combines TRBV6-2 or TRBV6-3 with TRBJ1-1, with 11 bases lining up with TRBD1. The length of the CDR3 is 13 residues. V lost 6 bases, J lost 11 bases, and 8 bases stayed unmatched. Germline V gene data show CDR1 as MNHEY and CDR2 as SVGEGT. This chain's CDR3 is CASSHGQGAVAFF. CDR3 bases: TGTGCCAGCAGCCATGGACAGGGGGCGGTCGCTTTCTTT.

This chain uses TRBV7-9 with TRBJ1-5; 10 bases fit TRBD1. The junction had 6 bases not matched to a gene; V was cut back by 5 bases and J by 2 bases. Germline loops: CDR1 SEHNR, CDR2 FQNEAQ (reference sequence). The CDR3 loop spans 16 amino acids. Written as DNA, the CDR3 is TGTGCCAGCAGCATGACAGGGGGCTTGGGCAATCAGCCCCAGCATTTT. This sequence encodes CASSMTGGLGNQPQHF.

The chain couples TRBV11-3 to TRBJ2-1; D possibly corresponds to TRBD1 (6 bases). Germline loops: CDR1 SGHNT, CDR2 YENEEA. This CDR3 has 12 residues. V dropped 5 bases and J dropped 8 bases, with 10 bases sitting between them. The CDR3 coding sequence is TGTGCCAGCAGCCCAGGGGCAGATGAGCAGTTCTTC. Translated: CASSPGADEQFF. Looking up the rest from reference TRBV11-3 and TRBJ2-1 gives the full variable domain: EAGVVQSPRYKIIEKKQPVAFWCNPISGHNTLYWYLQNLGQGPELLIRYENEEAVDDSQLPKDRFSAERLKGVDSTLKIQPAELGDSAVYLCASSPGADEQFFGPGTRLTVL.

The gene calls are TRBV7-9 and TRBJ1-1; 8 bases agree with TRBD1. The germline V gene has CDR1 SEHNR and CDR2 FQNEAQ (reference sequence). The V segment lost 3 bases and the J segment 4 bases; nucleotides outside the gene matches: 7. This CDR3 has 15 amino acids. CDR3 amino acids: CASSFDRGSFTEAFF. Here the CDR3 DNA reads TGTGCCAGCAGCTTCGACAGGGGCTCATTCACTGAAGCTTTCTTT.

On this clone itself: The same CDR3 arises from other DNA sequences in this sample as well. The J gene is TRBJ1-1, the V gene TRBV5-1, with 8 bases identical to TRBD1. Trimming took 3 bases from V and 1 from J; bases not matched to a gene: 2. CDR1 and CDR2 from the germline V gene are SGHRS and YFSETQ. CDR3 length: 14 residues. The CDR3 loop reads CASSSGQGNTEAFF. For the CDR3, the DNA is TGCGCCAGCAGCTCTGGACAGGGGAACACTGAAGCTTTCTTT. Variable domain in full (rest from reference TRBV5-1 and TRBJ1-1): KAGVTQTPRYLIKTRGQQVTLSCSPISGHRSVSWYQQTPGQGLQFLFEYFSETQRNKGNFPGRFSGRQFSNSRSEMNVSTLELGDSALYLCASSSGQGNTEAFFGQGTRLTVV.

The chain links TRBV7-9 to TRBJ1-1; 10 bases match TRBD1. With V trimmed by 0 bases and J by 11 bases, 6 bases remained unmatched. Germline lookup yields CDR1 SEHNR and CDR2 FQNEAQ (reference sequence). The CDR3 extends over 14 amino acids. For the CDR3, the DNA is TGTGCCAGCAGCTTAGCGGGACAGGGGTTCGACGCTTTCTTT. Translating gives CASSLAGQGFDAFF.

V usage is TRBV5-1 and J usage is TRBJ2-6; D might be TRBD1 (6 bases). The CDR3 is 17 amino acids. CDR1 and CDR2 (germline): SGHRS, YFSETQ. V gave up 2 bases and J gave up 0 bases, with 12 bases separating them. The CDR3: CASSFPTGGSGANVLTF. CDR3 nucleotide sequence: TGCGCCAGCAGCTTCCCGACAGGAGGCTCTGGGGCCAACGTCCTGACTTTC.

In DNA form, the CDR3 reads TGTGCCAGCAGAGAGAGCTCCTATAATTCACCCCTCCACTTT. It translates to CASRESSYNSPLHF. The V gene is TRBV6-5, the J gene TRBJ1-6; D unresolved. The CDR3 runs to 14 residues. CDR1 is MNHEY and CDR2 is SVGAGI in the germline V gene. V lost 6 bases and J 0 bases, leaving 6 bases between the germline ends.